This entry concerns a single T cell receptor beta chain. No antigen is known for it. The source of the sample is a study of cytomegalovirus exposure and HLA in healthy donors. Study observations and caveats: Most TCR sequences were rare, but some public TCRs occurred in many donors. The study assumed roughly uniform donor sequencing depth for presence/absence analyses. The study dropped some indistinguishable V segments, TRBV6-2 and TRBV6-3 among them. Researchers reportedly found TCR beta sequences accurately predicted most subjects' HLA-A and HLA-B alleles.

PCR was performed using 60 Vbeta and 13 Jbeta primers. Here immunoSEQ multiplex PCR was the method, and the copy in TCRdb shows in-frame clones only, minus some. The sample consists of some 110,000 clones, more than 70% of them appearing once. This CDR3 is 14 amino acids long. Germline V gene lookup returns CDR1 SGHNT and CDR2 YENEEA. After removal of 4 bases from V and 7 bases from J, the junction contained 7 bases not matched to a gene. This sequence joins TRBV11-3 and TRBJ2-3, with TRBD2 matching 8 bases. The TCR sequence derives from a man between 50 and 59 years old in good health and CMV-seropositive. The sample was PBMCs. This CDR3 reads CASSSRTSKYTQYF. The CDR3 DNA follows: TGTGCCAGCAGCTCTAGGACTAGCAAGTATACGCAGTATTTT.